A single sample is the source of the 6 T cell receptor beta chains below, sequenced in a study of blood T cell repertoires in COVID-19 (dated by TCRdb to about 2020). The library came from the immunoSEQ multiplex PCR assay. TCRdb retrieved this table from immuneACCESS and kept in-frame rearrangements only. Not all clones are present; in checked studies, unresolved V genes account for under half, and no reason is known for the remainder. In this sample the table shows around 290,000 clones, approximately 90% of which occur a single time. The top ten constitute about 4.6% of the sample. The specimen was peripheral blood. These receptors were taken from a man aged 40-55 years with acute or convalescent COVID-19.

This clone was recorded once. The chain employs TRBV18 and TRBJ1-5; 7 nucleotides agree with TRBD1. V trimming: 1 base; J trimming: 2 bases; junction bases outside the gene matches: 5. Per germline, CDR1 KGHSH and CDR2 LQKENI. The length of the CDR3 is 16 residues. The CDR3 loop is CASSPQGAGGNQPQHF. As DNA, the CDR3 is TGTGCCAGCTCACCACAGGGGGCTGGGGGCAATCAGCCCCAGCATTTT.

The rearrangement links TRBV21-1 to TRBJ2-3; TRBD2 was called by the table and not checked on the DNA. TRBV21-1 has pseudogene status. This CDR3 is 20 amino acids long. Written as DNA, the CDR3 is TGTGCCAGCAGCAATAATCTAGCGGGGGGGATGGACCTTTTCACAGATACGCAGTATTTT. As protein: CASSNNLAGGMDLFTDTQYF.

This rearrangement joins TRBV5-4 to TRBJ1-1; 7 bases line up with TRBD1. Germline V gives CDR1 SGHNT, CDR2 YYREEE (reference sequence). CDR3 length: 13 residues. J lost 5 bases, V lost 1 base, and 2 bases had no gene match. Here the CDR3 DNA reads TGTGCCAGCAGCTTGCCAGGGGGGACTGAAGCTTTCTTT. Protein sequence: CASSLPGGTEAFF. The whole variable domain, remainder taken from reference TRBV5-4 and TRBJ1-1, is ETGVTQSPTHLIKTRGQQVTLRCSSQSGHNTVSWYQQALGQGPQFIFQYYREEENGRGNFPPRFSGLQFPNYSSELNVNALELDDSALYLCASSLPGGTEAFFGQGTRLTVV.

The rearrangement joins TRBV30 to TRBJ2-1; 9 bases fit TRBD2. Germline V CDR1 and CDR2: GTSNPN, SVGIG (reference sequence). This CDR3 region has 11 residues. After removal of 8 bases from V and 6 bases from J, the junction contained 2 bases not matched to a gene. The CDR3 DNA follows: TGTGCCGGTAGCGGGGGCAATGAGCAGTTCTTC. It is translated as CAGSGGNEQFF.

The chain recombines TRBV20-1 with TRBJ1-2; D uncertain. V was shortened by 0 bases and J by 7 bases, with 6 bases between the two germline ends. There are 11 residues in the CDR3. CDR1 and CDR2 from the germline V gene are DFQATT and SNEGSKA (reference sequence). This CDR3 reads CSARDGRGYTF. CDR3 nucleotides: TGCAGTGCTAGAGATGGGCGTGGCTACACCTTC.

The chain has TRBV12-3 or TRBV12-4 and TRBJ2-3; a weak D match, TRBD1 (6 bases). This CDR3 region has 13 residues. Trimming took 8 bases from V and 8 from J, leaving 17 bases between them. The CDR3 DNA reads TGTGCCAGCGGGACATCCCCAAGCGGTACGCAGTATTTT. This encodes CASGTSPSGTQYF.